The 8 T cell receptor beta chains below come from one sample, sequenced in a study of blood T cells in healthy people across ages. PCR was performed a second time for about 6 to 12 cycles using a sample-barcoded 5' primer and a J-beta primer mix. MiXCR, applied by TCRdb to the 5' RACE reads, yields one record per CDR3 protein. The sample has 1.5 million to 2 million distinct CDR3 sequences, approximately 32% seen once; the top ten hold approximately 10%. Material for sequencing was blood. These receptor sequences come from a young woman in good health.

This chain joins TRBV28 and TRBJ1-1; D call uncertain. CDR1 MDHEN and CDR2 SYDVKM come from the germline V gene. The CDR3 contains 14 residues. V dropped 7 bases and J dropped 1 base, with 13 bases sitting between them. The CDR3 nucleotides read TGTGCCAGCACCGATACAAGGCGGAACACTGAAGCTTTCTTT. Protein product: CASTDTRRNTEAFF.

The chain employs TRBV20-1 and TRBJ2-1, with 12 bases identical to TRBD2. V dropped 7 bases and J dropped 9; count of bases not matched to a gene: 10. The CDR3 is made up of 14 amino acids. Germline V gene data show CDR1 as DFQATT and CDR2 as SNEGSKA (reference sequence). The CDR3 loop reads CSVSGSSGRAEQFF. In nucleotides, the CDR3 is TGCAGTGTTAGTGGTTCTAGCGGGAGGGCTGAGCAGTTCTTC.

The chain uses TRBV5-1 and TRBJ2-1; D call uncertain. Germline V CDR1 and CDR2: SGHRS, YFSETQ. The CDR3 loop spans 12 amino acids. Trimming left V 5 bases short and J 5 bases short, with 8 bases between. Here the CDR3 DNA reads TGCGCCAGCAGGTCAGAAAACAATGAGCAGTTCTTC. Translated, it gives CASRSENNEQFF.

This chain links TRBV20-1 with TRBJ1-5, with 8 bases matching TRBD1. Per the germline V gene, CDR1 is DFQATT and CDR2 is SNEGSKA (reference sequence). Trimming took 5 bases from V and 6 from J; bases not matched to a gene: 12. This CDR3 has 15 amino acids. The CDR3 protein is CSAAYAGGQGQPQHF. CDR3 in DNA: TGCAGTGCTGCCTACGCAGGGGGCCAGGGTCAGCCCCAGCATTTT.

The genes are TRBV4-1 and TRBJ2-3, with a tentative D call TRBD1 (6 bases). V gave up 4 bases and J gave up 1 base, with 15 bases separating them. The CDR3 runs 16 residues. CDR1 is MGHRA and CDR2 is YSYEKL in the germline V gene. CDR3 bases: TGCGCCAGCAGCCCACCACTGGACAGCCGCACAGATACGCAGTATTTT. Its protein product is CASSPPLDSRTDTQYF.

The J gene is TRBJ2-7, the V gene TRBV4-2, with TRBD2 identical over 8 bases. Germline CDR1 LGHNA, CDR2 YNFKEQ. The junction had 9 bases not matched to a gene; V was cut back by 0 bases and J by 5 bases. This CDR3 is built from 16 residues. CDR3: CASSQELGREADEQYF. In DNA, the CDR3 is TGTGCCAGCAGCCAAGAGTTAGGGCGGGAGGCCGACGAGCAGTACTTC.

The gene calls are TRBV15 and TRBJ2-7; TRBD2 might be the D (6 bases). This CDR3 is built from 13 residues. V was pared by 7 bases and J by 3 bases, with 13 bases between. Germline V gene sequence: CDR1 LNHNV, CDR2 YYDKDF (reference sequence). The CDR3, as DNA: TGTGCCACCAAGCGAGCGGGCGACTACGAGCAGTACTTC. It is translated as CATKRAGDYEQYF. Combining the CDR3 with reference TRBV15 and TRBJ2-7 gives the whole variable domain DAMVIQNPRYQVTQFGKPVTLSCSQTLNHNVMYWYQQKSSQAPKLLFHYYDKDFNNEADTPDNFQSRRPNTSFCFLDIRSPGLGDTAMYLCATKRAGDYEQYFGPGTRLTVT.

This clonotype was counted many times. V usage is TRBV6-5 and J usage is TRBJ2-7, with 8 bases that match TRBD1. Germline loops: CDR1 MNHEY, CDR2 SVGAGI. This CDR3 region has 16 residues. Trimming cost V 6 bases and J 0 bases; bases outside gene matches: 10. Here the CDR3 DNA reads TGTGCCAGCAGCCCCGGACAGGGCGACATCTCCTACGAGCAGTACTTC. Its translation is CASSPGQGDISYEQYF.